This T cell receptor beta chain was sequenced during a study of T cell repertoires in cytomegalovirus infection. On the study more broadly: Researchers turned to recently identified HLA-C-restricted CMV epitopes as well as well-studied HLA-B-restricted ones.

Study-level findings and limits: Based on cumulative public TCR beta family frequency, carriers of CMV plus the relevant HLA were identified.

Using its own MiXCR run on the reads, TCRdb lists one record per CDR3 protein. This sample has roughly 920,000 distinct CDR3 sequences, with roughly 30% found just once. Details on this clonotype: Its specificity is unknown.

Between the trimmed V and J ends, which lost 3 bases and 4 bases, there was a span of 13 bases. CDR3 length: 15 amino acids. Germline V gives CDR1 SEHNR, CDR2 FQNEAQ (reference sequence). This TCR derives from a human donor in good health (CMV status not recorded). Some clones in this sample may be carry-over from other donors' samples. V gene TRBV7-9 combines with J gene TRBJ2-1; D assignment may be TRBD1 or TRBD2 (6 bases each). This sample comprised cultured CD8+ T cells from PBMCs, obtained from culture after CMV antigen stimulation. The CDR3 is CASSFGGPPYNEQFF. CDR3 in DNA: TGTGCCAGCAGCTTCGGGGGCCCTCCTTACAATGAGCAGTTCTTC.